A single sample gave rise to the 9 T cell receptor beta chains below, sequenced in a study of shared clonotypes between healthy human individuals. Method: immunoSEQ multiplex PCR; TCRdb's copy keeps in-frame clones and lacks some. The table includes 520,000 or so clones, about four fifths detected once. Sequences were obtained from PBMCs. These receptors were taken from a woman aged 40 to 50 in good health. Some clones in this sample may be carry-over from other donors' samples.

The chain carries TRBV9 and TRBJ2-1; D may be TRBD1 (6 bases). Germline loops: CDR1 SGDLS, CDR2 YYNGEE. The CDR3 is 15 residues long. V lost 0 bases, J lost 5 bases, and 12 bases lay in between. CDR3 sequence (DNA): TGTGCCAGCAGCGTAGCGGTCTGGGACAACAATGAGCAGTTCTTC. Amino acids: CASSVAVWDNNEQFF.

The gene calls are TRBV7-2 and TRBJ2-3; possibly TRBD2 for D (6 bases). Trimming removed 4 bases at V and 2 bases at J, with 10 bases between. Germline V gives CDR1 SGHTA, CDR2 FQGNSA. This CDR3 has 14 residues. The CDR3 DNA follows: TGTGCCAGCAGCTGGGACTGGAACACAGATACGCAGTATTTT. Translating it yields CASSWDWNTDTQYF.

The genes are TRBV19 and TRBJ2-3, with TRBD2 matching 7 bases. Germline V gene data show CDR1 as LNHDA and CDR2 as SQIVND (reference sequence). V gave up 6 bases and J gave up 1 base; unmatched junction bases: 10. This CDR3 region has 16 residues. The CDR3 loop is CASRNSGGDGTDTQYF. In DNA, the CDR3 is TGTGCCAGTAGAAATAGTGGGGGGGATGGCACAGATACGCAGTATTTT.

The V call is TRBV2, the J call TRBJ2-5; D possibly corresponds to TRBD1 (5 bases). CDR1 is SNHLY, CDR2 FYNNEI, per germline. This CDR3 comprises 12 residues. Trimming pared 6 bases from V and 3 bases from J, leaving 8 bases between. In nucleotides, the CDR3 is TGTGCCAGCAGCGCAGGGAAAGAGACCCAGTACTTC. Protein product: CASSAGKETQYF. Variable domain in full (rest from reference TRBV2 and TRBJ2-5): EPEVTQTPSHQVTQMGQEVILRCVPISNHLYFYWYRQILGQKVEFLVSFYNNEISEKSEIFDDQFSVERPDGSNFTLKIRSTKLEDSAMYFCASSAGKETQYFGPGTRLLVL.

V and J are TRBV28 and TRBJ1-5, with a weak D call TRBD1 (6 bases). The V and J ends lost 6 bases and 0 bases respectively, with 18 bases between them. The CDR3 spans 17 residues. Germline assignment: CDR1 MDHEN and CDR2 SYDVKM. The CDR3 region has the DNA TGTGCCAGCAGGCCCGCTAAGACAGGAAATAGCAATCAGCCCCAGCATTTT. Residues: CASRPAKTGNSNQPQHF. The whole variable domain, remainder taken from reference TRBV28 and TRBJ1-5, is DVKVTQSSRYLVKRTGEKVFLECVQDMDHENMFWYRQDPGLGLRLIYFSYDVKMKEKGDIPEGYSVSREKKERFSLILESASTNQTSMYLCASRPAKTGNSNQPQHFGDGTRLSIL.

The J gene is TRBJ1-5, the V gene TRBV28; D not resolved. Between the trimmed V and J ends, which lost 2 bases and 7 bases, there was a span of 6 bases. Germline CDR1 is MDHEN and CDR2 is SYDVKM. This CDR3 region has 12 residues. The CDR3 loop is CASSLTSQPQHF. CDR3 in DNA: TGTGCCAGCAGTTTAACGTCACAGCCCCAGCATTTT.

The gene calls are TRBV19 and TRBJ2-3; the match to TRBD2 covers 15 bases. This CDR3 spans 18 amino acids. Per the germline V gene, CDR1 is LNHDA and CDR2 is SQIVND (reference sequence). V lost 0 bases, J lost 2 bases, and 3 bases stayed unmatched. CDR3 sequence (DNA): TGTGCCAGTAGTATAGAGGGACTAGCGGGAGGTACCACAGATACGCAGTATTTT. Protein sequence: CASSIEGLAGGTTDTQYF.

The chain uses TRBV5-4 and TRBJ2-5, with D possibly being TRBD1 (6 bases). The germline gives CDR1 SGHNT, CDR2 YYREEE (reference sequence). Trimming removed 4 bases at V and 5 bases at J, with 24 bases between. This CDR3 region has 17 residues. The CDR3 region is CASSSPSGQTARETQYF. The CDR3 DNA reads TGTGCCAGCAGCAGCCCGTCCGGACAGACCGCCCGGGAGACCCAGTACTTC.

The V gene is TRBV9, the J gene TRBJ2-2; D remains unclear. From germline, CDR1 is SGDLS and CDR2 YYNGEE. With 3 bases removed from V and 0 bases from J, the gap between germline ends came to 9 bases. The CDR3 extends over 15 amino acids. The CDR3 DNA is TGTGCCAGCAGCGGAAAACCTTCGAACACCGGGGAGCTGTTTTTT. Translated: CASSGKPSNTGELFF.